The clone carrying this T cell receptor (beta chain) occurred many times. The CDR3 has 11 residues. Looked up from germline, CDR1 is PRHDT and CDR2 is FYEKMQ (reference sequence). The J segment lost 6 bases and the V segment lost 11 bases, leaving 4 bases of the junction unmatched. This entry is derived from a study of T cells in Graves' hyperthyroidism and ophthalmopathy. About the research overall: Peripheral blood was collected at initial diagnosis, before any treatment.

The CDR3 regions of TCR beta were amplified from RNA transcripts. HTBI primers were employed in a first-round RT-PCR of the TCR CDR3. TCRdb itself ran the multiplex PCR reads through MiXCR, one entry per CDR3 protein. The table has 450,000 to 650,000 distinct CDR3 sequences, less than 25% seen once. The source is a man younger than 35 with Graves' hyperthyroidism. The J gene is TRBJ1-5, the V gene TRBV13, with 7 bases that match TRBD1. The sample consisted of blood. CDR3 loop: CADRDPQPQHF. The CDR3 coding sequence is TGTGCCGACAGGGACCCTCAGCCCCAGCATTTT. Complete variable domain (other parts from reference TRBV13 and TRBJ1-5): AAGVIQSPRHLIKEKRETATLKCYPIPRHDTVYWYQQGPGQDPQFLISFYEKMQSDKGSIPDRFSAQQFSDYHSELNMSSLELGDSALYFCADRDPQPQHFGDGTRLSIL.